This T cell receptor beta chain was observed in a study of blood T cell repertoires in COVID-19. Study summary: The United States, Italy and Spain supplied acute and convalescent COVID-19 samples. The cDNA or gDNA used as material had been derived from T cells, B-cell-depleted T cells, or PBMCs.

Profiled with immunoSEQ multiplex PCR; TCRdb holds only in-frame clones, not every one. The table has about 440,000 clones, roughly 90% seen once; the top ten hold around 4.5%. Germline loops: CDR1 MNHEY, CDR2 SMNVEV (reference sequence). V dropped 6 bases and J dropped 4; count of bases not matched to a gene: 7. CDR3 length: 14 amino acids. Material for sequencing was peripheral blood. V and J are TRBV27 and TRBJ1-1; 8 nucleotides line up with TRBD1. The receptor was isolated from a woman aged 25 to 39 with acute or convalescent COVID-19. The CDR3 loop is CASRQQGGSTEAFF. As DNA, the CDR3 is TGTGCCAGCAGACAACAGGGGGGTAGCACTGAAGCTTTCTTT.